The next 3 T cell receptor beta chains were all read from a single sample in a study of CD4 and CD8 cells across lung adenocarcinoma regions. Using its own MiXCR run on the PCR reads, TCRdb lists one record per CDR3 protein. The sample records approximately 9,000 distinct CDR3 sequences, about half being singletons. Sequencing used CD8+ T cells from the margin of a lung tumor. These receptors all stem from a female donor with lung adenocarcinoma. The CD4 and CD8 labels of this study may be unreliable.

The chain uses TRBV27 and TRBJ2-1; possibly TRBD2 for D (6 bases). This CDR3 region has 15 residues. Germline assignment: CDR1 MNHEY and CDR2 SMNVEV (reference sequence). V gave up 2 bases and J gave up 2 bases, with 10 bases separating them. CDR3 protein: CASSLLGGAYNEQFF. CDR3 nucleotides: TGTGCCAGCAGTTTACTAGGCGGGGCCTACAATGAGCAGTTCTTC.

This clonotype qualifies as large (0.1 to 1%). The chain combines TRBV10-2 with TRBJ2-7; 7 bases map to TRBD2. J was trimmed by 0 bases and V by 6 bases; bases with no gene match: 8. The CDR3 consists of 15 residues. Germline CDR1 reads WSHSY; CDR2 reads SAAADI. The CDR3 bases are TGCGCCAGCAGGGAGGGCGGCGGGAGCTCCTACGAGCAGTACGTC. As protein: CASREGGGSSYEQYV.

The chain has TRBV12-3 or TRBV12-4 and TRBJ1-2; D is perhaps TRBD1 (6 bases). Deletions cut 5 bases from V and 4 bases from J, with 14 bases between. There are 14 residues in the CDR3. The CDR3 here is CASSPYTGSYGYTF. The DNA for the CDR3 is TGTGCCAGCAGTCCGTACACAGGGAGCTATGGCTACACCTTC.